These T cell receptor beta chains were read from a single sample in a study of blood T cell repertoires in COVID-19. TCRdb's table, derived via immunoSEQ multiplex PCR, lists solely in-frame clones and lacks some. The sample holds 190,000 or so clones; around 87% are singletons and the top ten take 2.7%. Sequences were obtained from peripheral blood. The source of these receptors is a middle-aged man with active or convalescent COVID-19. Each CDR3 is given with its conserved first and last residue. D genes are given only for firm matches. Size tells how often a clone was seen (once, few, many) or the class of an expanded clone, and some rows leave it out.

DNA	CDR3	V	size	J	D
TGTGCCAGCAGCCAAGATCTCCTTTTGGGCGGGGGGGACGATGAGCAGTTCTTC	CASSQDLLLGGGDDEQFF	TRBV3-1/TRBV3-2	once	TRBJ2-1	TRBD2
TGTGCCAGCAGCCTCACTCCGGGACTAGGAGCGGATACGCAGTATTTT	CASSLTPGLGADTQYF	TRBV4-2	-	TRBJ2-3	TRBD2
TGTGCCAGCACAGGGACAGGAAATTCACCCCTCCACTTT	CASTGTGNSPLHF	TRBV18	-	TRBJ1-6	TRBD1
TGTGCCAGCTCACCGGGGGGAAGTGAAGCTTTCTTT	CASSPGGSEAFF	TRBV18	-	TRBJ1-1	-
TGTGCCCTTGCCGGGACAGAATATGAAAAACTGTTTTTT	CALAGTEYEKLFF	TRBV30	-	TRBJ1-4	TRBD1
TGTGCCAGCAGCTTTCAGGATTCACCCCTCCACTTT	CASSFQDSPLHF	TRBV7-2	-	TRBJ1-6	-
TGTGCCAGCAGCGCAGGACAGAAGGGCGAGCAGTACTTC	CASSAGQKGEQYF	TRBV7-9	once	TRBJ2-7	-
TGTGCCAGCAGTGGAGGAACTGCGGATAGCAATCAGCCCCAGCATTTT	CASSGGTADSNQPQHF	TRBV6-1	-	TRBJ1-5	-
TGTGCCAGCAGCTTAGCGCTATCAGCGGGGGCCACAGATACGCAGTATTTT	CASSLALSAGATDTQYF	TRBV7-2	-	TRBJ2-3	TRBD2
TGTGCCAGCAGTGAATCCGGCTGGACTAGCGGGGTCACAGATACGCAGTATTTT	CASSESGWTSGVTDTQYF	TRBV6-1	few	TRBJ2-3	TRBD2
TGTGCCTGGGCCCCCCTAGCGGACAATGAGCAGTTCTTC	CAWAPLADNEQFF	TRBV30	-	TRBJ2-1	TRBD2
TGTGCCAGCAGCCAAGGGACACGTACAACCTACGAGCAGTACTTC	CASSQGTRTTYEQYF	TRBV3-1/TRBV3-2	-	TRBJ2-7	-